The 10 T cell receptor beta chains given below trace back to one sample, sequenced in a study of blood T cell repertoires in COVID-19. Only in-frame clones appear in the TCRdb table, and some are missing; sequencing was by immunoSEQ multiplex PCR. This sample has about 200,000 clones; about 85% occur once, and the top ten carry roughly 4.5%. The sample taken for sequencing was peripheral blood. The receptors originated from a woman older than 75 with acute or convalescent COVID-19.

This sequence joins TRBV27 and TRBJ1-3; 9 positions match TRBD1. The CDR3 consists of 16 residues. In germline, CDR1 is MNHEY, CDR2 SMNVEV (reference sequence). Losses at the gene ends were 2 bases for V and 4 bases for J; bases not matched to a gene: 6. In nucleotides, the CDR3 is TGTGCCAGCAGTTTAAGGGGGGACAGGGCAGGAAACACCATATATTTT. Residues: CASSLRGDRAGNTIYF.

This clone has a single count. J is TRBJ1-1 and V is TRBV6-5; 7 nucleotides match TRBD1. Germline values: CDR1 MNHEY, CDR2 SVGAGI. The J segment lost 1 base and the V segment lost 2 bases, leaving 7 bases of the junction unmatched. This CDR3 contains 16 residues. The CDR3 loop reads CASSYRARDRNTEAFF. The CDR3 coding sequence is TGTGCCAGCAGTTACCGAGCCCGGGACAGGAACACTGAAGCTTTCTTT.

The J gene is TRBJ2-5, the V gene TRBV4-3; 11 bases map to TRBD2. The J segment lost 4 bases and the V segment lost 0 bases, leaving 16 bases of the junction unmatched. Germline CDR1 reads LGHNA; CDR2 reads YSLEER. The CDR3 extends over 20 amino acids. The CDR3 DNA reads TGCGCCAGCAGCCAAGAAGTCTTCCGTCTAGCGGGAGGTTGGGGAGAGACCCAGTACTTC. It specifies CASSQEVFRLAGGWGETQYF.

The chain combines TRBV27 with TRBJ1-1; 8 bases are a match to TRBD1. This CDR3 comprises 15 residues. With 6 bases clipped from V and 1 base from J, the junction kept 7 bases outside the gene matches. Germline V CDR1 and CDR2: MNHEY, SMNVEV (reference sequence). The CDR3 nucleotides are TGTGCCAGCAGCCGAGGGACAGGACGGAACACTGAAGCTTTCTTT. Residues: CASSRGTGRNTEAFF.

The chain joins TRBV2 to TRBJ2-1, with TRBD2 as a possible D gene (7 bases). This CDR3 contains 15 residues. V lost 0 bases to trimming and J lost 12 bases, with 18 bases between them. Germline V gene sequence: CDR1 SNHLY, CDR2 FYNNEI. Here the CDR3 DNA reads TGTGCCAGCAGTGAAGCCCCACCAGGGAGGGGGGTGCAGTTCTTC. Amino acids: CASSEAPPGRGVQFF.

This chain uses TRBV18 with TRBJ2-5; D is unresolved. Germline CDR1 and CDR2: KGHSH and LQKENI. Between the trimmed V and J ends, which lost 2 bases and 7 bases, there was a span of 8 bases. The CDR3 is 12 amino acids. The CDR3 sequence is CASSPDSRTQYF. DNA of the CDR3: TGTGCCAGCTCACCAGACTCTCGGACCCAGTACTTC.

The CDR3 DNA reads TGTGCCAGCAGCCGCTACGACAGGGGTAACACTGAAGCTTTCTTT. Translated, it gives CASSRYDRGNTEAFF. V gene TRBV7-9 combines with J gene TRBJ1-1; 8 bases align to TRBD1. CDR1 and CDR2 (germline): SEHNR, FQNEAQ (reference sequence). This CDR3 comprises 15 residues. The ends lost 5 bases at V and 2 bases at J; junction bases unmatched: 7.

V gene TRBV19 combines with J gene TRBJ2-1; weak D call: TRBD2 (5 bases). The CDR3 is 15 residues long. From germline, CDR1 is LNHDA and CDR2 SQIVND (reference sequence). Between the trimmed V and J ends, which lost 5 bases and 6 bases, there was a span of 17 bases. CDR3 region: CASSQGLHRGNEQFF. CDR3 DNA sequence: TGTGCCAGTAGTCAAGGCCTCCATCGGGGCAATGAGCAGTTCTTC.

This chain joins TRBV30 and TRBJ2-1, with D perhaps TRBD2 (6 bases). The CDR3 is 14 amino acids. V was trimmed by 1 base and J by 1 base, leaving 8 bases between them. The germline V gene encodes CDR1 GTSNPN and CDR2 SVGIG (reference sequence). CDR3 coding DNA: TGTGCCTGGAGTGGGGGAGGATCCTACAATGAGCAGTTCTTC. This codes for CAWSGGGSYNEQFF.

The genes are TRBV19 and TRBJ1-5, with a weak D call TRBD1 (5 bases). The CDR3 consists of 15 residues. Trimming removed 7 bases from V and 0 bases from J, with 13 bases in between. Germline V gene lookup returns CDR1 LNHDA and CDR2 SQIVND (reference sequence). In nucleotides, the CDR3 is TGTGCCAGTACCCCCCAGGGTGTTAGCAATCAGCCCCAGCATTTT. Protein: CASTPQGVSNQPQHF.